The T cell receptor (beta chain) described here comes from a study of chemoradiotherapy in HPV16-positive cancers. On this clone: No antigen is known for it.

Study results and caveats: Candidate HPV-specific clones and E7-related TCR motifs grew in tumor during treatment.

Trimming stripped 5 bases from V and 9 bases from J, with 14 bases between. The germline V gene encodes CDR1 MDHEN and CDR2 SYDVKM. This CDR3 contains 14 residues. Sequencing used immunoSEQ multiplex PCR; TCRdb keeps in-frame clones, though not all of them. The sample shows 4,000 to 5,000 clones, roughly nine tenths of them seen only once. The sequence was obtained from a human donor with HPV-associated anogenital cancer. The chain links TRBV28 to TRBJ1-6; possible D gene TRBD1, 5 bases. The specimen was tumor tissue, collected from a patient who underwent chemoradiotherapy. The CDR3 loop reads CASSRDRPGSPLHF. CDR3 nucleotide sequence: TGTGCCAGCAGTCGGGACCGCCCGGGTTCACCCCTCCACTTT.